The clone carrying this T cell receptor (beta chain) was counted only a few times. Its target is not known. TCRdb independently ran MiXCR on the RT-PCR reads; one entry per CDR3 protein. The data hold about 570,000 distinct CDR3 sequences, with approximately 11% observed a single time. This specimen comes from a study of response to subunit inactivated influenza vaccine. Study-wide points: Every seasonal influenza vaccination brings in few new T cells, the authors suggested.

Trimming took off 1 base at V and 3 bases at J, with 9 bases between the two ends. Germline loops: CDR1 SGHTA, CDR2 FQGNSA. CDR3 length equals 14 residues. Another study also made use of these data, one on T cells expressing NK-cell markers. From that paper: TCR beta cDNA was generated via 5'RACE template switching incorporating UMIs. One of the eight sequenced donors was seronegative, whereas the other seven were HCMV-seropositive. Of CD8+ T cells, roughly 1.0-7.0% belonged to dominant NKG2C+ clonotypes in roughly six donors. In a handful of donors, dominant clonotypes made up about 25-60.1% of CD3+CD56-NKG2C+ cells.

The chain links TRBV7-2 to TRBJ2-5; D remains ambiguous. The TCR comes from a man aged 50 to 59 who received an inactivated influenza vaccine. The sequencing here drew on PBMCs from blood, taken on the day of vaccination. DNA for the CDR3: TGTGCCAGCAGCTTAGAGTCAGCTAAAGAGACCCAGTACTTC. Protein product: CASSLESAKETQYF.